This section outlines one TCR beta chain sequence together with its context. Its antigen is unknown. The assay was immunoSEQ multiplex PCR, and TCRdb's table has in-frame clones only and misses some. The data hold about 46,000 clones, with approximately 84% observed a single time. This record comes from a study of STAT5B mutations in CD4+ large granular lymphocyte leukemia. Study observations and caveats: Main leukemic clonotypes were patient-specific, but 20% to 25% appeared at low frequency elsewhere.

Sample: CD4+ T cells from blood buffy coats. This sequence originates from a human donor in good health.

In DNA, the CDR3 is TGTGCCAGTAAGGGTGTGGGGGGGCGCACCGGGGAGCTGTTTTTT. Amino acid sequence: CASKGVGGRTGELFF. This sequence joins TRBV19 and TRBJ2-2, with D maybe TRBD2 (7 bases). CDR3 size: 15 residues. Trimming took 7 bases from V and 4 from J, leaving 16 bases between them. Germline values: CDR1 LNHDA, CDR2 SQIVND (reference sequence).